This T cell receptor beta chain was sequenced during a study of identical twins (dated by TCRdb to the mid-2010s). Background on the whole study: To test whether fetal clonotypes persist, this study deep-sequenced TCR alpha and beta repertoires from monozygotic twins, from unrelated adults of various ages, and from cord blood. Replicate twin experiments were performed at different times using different library preparation protocols to rule out contamination.

General conclusions and limits of the study: Because the same donors could not be followed over many years, the conclusions relied on cross-sectional statistical analysis. Fewer insertions were carried by abundant cord blood beta clonotypes; a weaker similar trend was observed in young adult naive repertoires, while no such trend was observed in memory repertoires. In monozygotic twins, out-of-frame TCR alpha sharing was systematically underestimated by recombination models, although the models agreed with sharing between unrelated individuals. Compared with coincidental sharing between unrelated individuals, an excess of low generation-probability sequences was observed among out-of-frame TCR alpha sequences shared between twins. The excess sharing between twins in beta out-of-frame sequences was weaker because fewer shared sequences reduced the signal-to-noise ratio. Invariant T cells such as MAIT and iNKT could partly confound zero-insertion analyses, though diverse VJ usage argued against this for most clonotypes.

Notes on this clonotype: What this receptor recognizes is not known. It has no much larger one-base neighbor in the sample; base qualities were not kept.

The protocol used for the library was 5' RACE. Instrument on record: Illumina HiSeq 2000. A universal primer binding site was introduced by template switching, and a unique molecular identifier was present in the final cDNA, enabling accurate counting of TCR cDNA molecules. First-strand cDNA for TCR alpha and beta chains was synthesized from specific primers in the conserved constant-segment region. To control for contamination, each cDNA library was double barcoded with a SMART-Mk sample barcode plus Illumina barcodes. Two successive PCR steps introduced TruSeq adapter sequences along with Illumina sample barcodes. TCR alpha and beta cDNA libraries were sequenced on the Illumina HiSeq platform with custom primers. For the original study's pipeline: MiGEC processed the raw reads to extract unique molecular identifiers, while MiXCR was used to determine the CDR3 positions. For each individual, recombination models were inferred using an EM algorithm with the repgenHMM and IGoR tools. Shared clonotype analysis was performed with the tcR package in R, normalizing sharing by the product of cloneset sizes. To study raw recombination free of thymic and clonal selection effects, out-of-frame nonproductive sequences were analyzed. Starting from the raw public reads, TCRdb applied fastp trimming at Q25, assembled clones with MiXCR and retained in-frame beta chains. A single entry per CDR3 protein holds the most common genes and DNA from its merged rows. These V and J calls are TCRdb output, not the study's own analysis. The table for this sample lists about 390,000 distinct CDR3 sequences; approximately 8.8% of them were counted only once. The ten largest clones add up to roughly 8.9% of the sample.

Every donor was a healthy Caucasian. Three unrelated non-twin adults were additionally sequenced: a male aged 18 to 30, a male aged 50 to 59 and a female aged 50 to 59. Miltenyi CD45RO+ enrichment and human naive T-cell isolation kits were used to isolate memory (CD45RO+) and naive T cells from PBMC. Taken from the germline V gene (reference sequence), the CDR1 and CDR2 loops are LNHDA and SQIVND. V was cut back by 5 bases and J by 12 bases, leaving a gap of 14 bases between them. The CDR3 numbers 12 residues from cysteine through phenylalanine. Only the CDR3 DNA stays, 36 bases, in frame from base 1.

Here the chain combines TRBV19 and TRBJ2-1; no D gene is confidently identified. The clonotype was recovered from a woman in her forties or fifties in good health. The sample was naive T cells sorted from blood. In light of the paper, this sample's cell subset or site label describes: cells isolated with a human naive T-cell isolation kit. DNA sequence: TGTGCCAGTAGTGCCCGCCTAGGTGGGCAGTTCTTC. It is translated as CASSARLGGQFF. The reference TRBV19 and TRBJ2-1 proteins fill in what lies around the CDR3, so the full variable domain reads DGGITQSPKYLFRKEGQNVTLSCEQNLNHDAMYWYRQDPGQGLRLIYYSQIVNDFQKGDIAEGYSVSREKKESFPLTVTSAQKNPTAFYLCASSARLGGQFFGPGTRLTVL.